A single sample is the source of the 18 T cell receptor beta chains below, sequenced in a study of cytomegalovirus exposure and HLA in healthy donors. The PCR ran on 60 Vbeta and 13 Jbeta primers. The data were produced by immunoSEQ multiplex PCR, yet TCRdb's version contains in-frame clones alone and is incomplete. This sample yields roughly 250,000 clones, of which around 65% are seen a single time; 2% to 2.5% belongs to the top ten. Sequencing input: PBMCs. These receptors were obtained from a female donor in good health and CMV-seronegative.

This chain connects TRBV30 to TRBJ1-2, with D possibly TRBD1 on 6 matching bases. This CDR3 contains 14 residues. V lost 4 bases to trimming and J lost 8 bases, with 20 bases between them. Germline V gene data show CDR1 as GTSNPN and CDR2 as SVGIG (reference sequence). This chain's CDR3 is CAWTFGTSSAGYTF. The DNA of the CDR3 is TGTGCCTGGACTTTCGGGACATCCAGTGCCGGCTACACCTTC.

This chain links TRBV28 with TRBJ2-3, with 7 bases identical to TRBD1. The junction had 6 bases not matched to a gene; V was cut back by 8 bases and J by 1 base. The CDR3 is 14 amino acids. Germline V gene lookup returns CDR1 MDHEN and CDR2 SYDVKM. The chain's CDR3 is CASLDRVGTDTQYF. For the CDR3, the DNA is TGTGCCAGCCTCGACAGGGTTGGCACAGATACGCAGTATTTT.

This clone was observed a few times. This chain connects TRBV12-2 to TRBJ1-5. TRBV12-2 counts as a pseudogene. CDR3 size: 14 residues. The CDR3 region has the DNA TGTGCAAGTCGCCAGCGGGGAAGCAATCAGCCCCAGCATTTT. Residues: CASRQRGSNQPQHF.

The J gene is TRBJ1-4, the V gene TRBV2; TRBD1 matches at 9 bases. The length of the CDR3 is 15 residues. CDR1 is SNHLY and CDR2 is FYNNEI in the germline V gene. The V gene end was trimmed by 5 bases and the J gene end by 4 bases; junction bases not matched to a gene: 5. Here the CDR3 DNA reads TGTGCCAGCAGTCCACAGGGGGCGAGTAATGAAAAACTGTTTTTT. Residues: CASSPQGASNEKLFF.

The chain couples TRBV19 to TRBJ2-5, with 9 bases identical to TRBD1. The J call is uncertain, as TRBJ2-7 better fits the DNA end. The CDR3 runs to 14 residues. Germline V gene lookup returns CDR1 LNHDA and CDR2 SQIVND (reference sequence). CDR3 amino acids: CASSARDRAYEQYF. CDR3 bases: TGTGCCAGTAGTGCCCGGGACAGGGCCTACGAGCAGTACTTC.

This clone came up a few times. The V call is TRBV20-1, the J call TRBJ1-1; possible D gene TRBD1, 6 bases. CDR1 is DFQATT and CDR2 is SNEGSKA in the germline V gene (reference sequence). Between the trimmed V and J ends, which lost 8 bases and 10 bases, there was a span of 17 bases. CDR3 length equals 11 residues. CDR3 bases: TGCAGTCGGACAGCTCAGGGTCGAGCTTTCTTT. Residues: CSRTAQGRAFF.

This clone is a singleton in its sample. The chain has TRBV4-2 and TRBJ2-2; TRBD2 aligns across 11 bases. The CDR3 is made up of 20 amino acids. Trimming removed 0 bases from V and 5 bases from J; junction bases left unmatched: 14. Germline V gene lookup returns CDR1 LGHNA and CDR2 YNFKEQ. CDR3 loop: CASSQEFSILTSGITGELFF. The CDR3, as DNA: TGTGCCAGCAGCCAAGAATTTTCCATTTTGACTAGCGGGATTACCGGGGAGCTGTTTTTT.

CDR3 region: CASSDYRGSTGELFF. Written as DNA, the CDR3 is TGTGCCAGCAGTGACTACAGGGGAAGCACCGGGGAGCTGTTTTTT. The chain joins TRBV6-4 to TRBJ2-2; 7 bases are a match to TRBD1. V dropped 1 base and J dropped 4; count of bases not matched to a gene: 3. The CDR3 length is 15 residues. In germline, CDR1 is MRHNA, CDR2 SNTAGT.

The chain has TRBV7-9 and TRBJ1-1; no firm D call. The CDR3 is 17 residues long. The V end was cut by 2 bases, the J end by 0 bases, with 16 bases between. CDR1 is SEHNR, CDR2 FQNEAQ, per germline (reference sequence). The CDR3 spells CASSLRGGHSMNTEAFF. DNA of the CDR3: TGTGCCAGCAGCTTAAGAGGCGGGCATAGCATGAACACTGAAGCTTTCTTT.

The V gene is TRBV4-1, the J gene TRBJ2-5; D call uncertain. V was trimmed by 2 bases and J by 7 bases, leaving 14 bases between them. This CDR3 has 14 amino acids. Germline V gives CDR1 MGHRA, CDR2 YSYEKL. This chain's CDR3 is CASSQSAPGGTQYF. CDR3 nucleotides: TGCGCCAGCAGCCAATCTGCCCCAGGTGGGACCCAGTACTTC.

This chain joins TRBV6-6 and TRBJ1-1; 8 bases line up with TRBD1. Germline CDR1 MNHNY, CDR2 SVGAGI (reference sequence). With 5 bases clipped from V and 4 bases from J, the junction kept 6 bases outside the gene matches. The CDR3 spans 14 residues. CDR3 sequence (DNA): TGTGCCAGCAGTCCGGACAGGGTGAGCACTGAAGCTTTCTTT. Protein sequence: CASSPDRVSTEAFF.

In its sample, this clone was seen once. V and J are TRBV5-5 and TRBJ2-4; TRBD1 matches 8 bases. Germline trimming cut 4 bases from V and 8 bases from J; bases unmatched to any gene: 5. Germline CDR1 reads SGHKS; CDR2 reads YYEKEE (reference sequence). This CDR3 has 13 residues. For the CDR3, the DNA is TGTGCCAGCAGCGCGGGACAGGTCCACATTCAGTACTTC. Protein: CASSAGQVHIQYF.

This chain joins TRBV6-5 and TRBJ2-5, with a tentative D call TRBD1 (5 bases). The J call may be mistaken, given a closer DNA end match to TRBJ2-7. The CDR3 spans 15 residues. The germline V gene has CDR1 MNHEY and CDR2 SVGAGI. This chain's CDR3 is CASSNQGRPSDEQYF. The CDR3 DNA is TGTGCCAGCAGTAACCAGGGTAGGCCGAGTGACGAGCAGTACTTC.

The chain uses TRBV21-1 and TRBJ2-1; the D call of TRBD1 is as the table states it, not checked on the DNA. TRBV21-1 is marked as a pseudogene. The CDR3 extends over 19 amino acids. The CDR3 bases are TGTGCCAGCAGCAAAGGAGAGGGGGCTAGCGACATGTTTATGAATGAGCAGTTCTTC. Translated, it gives CASSKGEGASDMFMNEQFF.

The gene calls are TRBV5-1 and TRBJ2-3, with no clear D. The CDR3 is 16 residues long. Germline CDR1 is SGHRS and CDR2 is YFSETQ. Trimming shortened V by 0 bases and J by 0 bases, and 11 bases separated the two germline ends. CDR3 sequence reads: CASSLEVAASTDTQYF. DNA for the CDR3: TGCGCCAGCAGCTTGGAGGTAGCCGCTAGCACAGATACGCAGTATTTT.

This clone has a handful of counts. This chain's CDR3 is CASSLGLADNEQFF. As DNA, the CDR3 is TGTGCCAGCAGCTTGGGACTAGCTGACAATGAGCAGTTCTTC. This sequence joins TRBV11-2 and TRBJ2-1; 9 bases are shared with TRBD2. The CDR3 sequence is 14 residues long. In germline, CDR1 is SGHAT, CDR2 FQNNGV. The ends lost 3 bases at V and 5 bases at J; junction bases unmatched: 2.

A few counts support this clone. The J gene is TRBJ2-7, the V gene TRBV7-9; possible D gene TRBD1, 5 bases. V was cut by 5 bases and J by 9 bases, with 14 bases left in between. The CDR3 has 12 residues. Per germline, CDR1 SEHNR and CDR2 FQNEAQ (reference sequence). CDR3 sequence: CASSQSGNGQYF. CDR3 sequence (DNA): TGTGCCAGCAGCCAATCAGGGAACGGGCAGTACTTC.

The rearrangement links TRBV6-1 to TRBJ1-5, with unresolved D. The CDR3 sequence is 12 residues long. V lost 6 bases and J 9 bases, leaving 12 bases between the germline ends. CDR1 MNHNS and CDR2 SASEGT come from the germline V gene. CDR3 sequence (DNA): TGTGCCAGCAGCGAAAGCGCGGGGCCCCAGCATTTT. Translation: CASSESAGPQHF.